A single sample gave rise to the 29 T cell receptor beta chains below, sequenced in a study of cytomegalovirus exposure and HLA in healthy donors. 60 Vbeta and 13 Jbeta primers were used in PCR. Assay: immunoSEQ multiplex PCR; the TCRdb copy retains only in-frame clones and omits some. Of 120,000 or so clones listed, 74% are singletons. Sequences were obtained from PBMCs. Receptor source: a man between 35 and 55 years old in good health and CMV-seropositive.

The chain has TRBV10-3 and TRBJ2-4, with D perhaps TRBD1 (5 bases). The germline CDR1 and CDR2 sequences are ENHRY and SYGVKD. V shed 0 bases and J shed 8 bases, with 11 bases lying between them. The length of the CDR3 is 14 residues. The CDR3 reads CAISESRTTHIQYF. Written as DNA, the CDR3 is TGTGCCATCAGTGAGTCGCGGACAACCCACATTCAGTACTTC.

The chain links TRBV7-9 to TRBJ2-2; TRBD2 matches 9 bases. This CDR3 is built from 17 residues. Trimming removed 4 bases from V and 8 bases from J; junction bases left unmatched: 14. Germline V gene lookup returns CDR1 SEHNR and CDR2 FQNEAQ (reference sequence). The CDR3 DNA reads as TGTGCCAGCAGCTCTTCGACTAGCGGAGCCCTCAGGGGGGAGCTGTTTTTT. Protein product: CASSSSTSGALRGELFF.

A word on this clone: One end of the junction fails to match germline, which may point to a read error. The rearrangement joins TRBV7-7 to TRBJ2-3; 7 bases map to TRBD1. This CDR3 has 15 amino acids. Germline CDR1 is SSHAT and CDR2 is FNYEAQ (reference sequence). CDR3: CASSLGGLSTDTQYF. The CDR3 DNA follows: TGTGCTAGCAGCTTAGGGGGCCTAAGCACAGATACGCAGTATTTT.

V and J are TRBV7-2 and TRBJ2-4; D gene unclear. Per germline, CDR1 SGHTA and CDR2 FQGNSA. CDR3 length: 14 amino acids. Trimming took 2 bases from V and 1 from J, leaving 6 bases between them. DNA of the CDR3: TGTGCCAGCAGCTTACCACAGGCCAAAAACATTCAGTACTTC. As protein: CASSLPQAKNIQYF.

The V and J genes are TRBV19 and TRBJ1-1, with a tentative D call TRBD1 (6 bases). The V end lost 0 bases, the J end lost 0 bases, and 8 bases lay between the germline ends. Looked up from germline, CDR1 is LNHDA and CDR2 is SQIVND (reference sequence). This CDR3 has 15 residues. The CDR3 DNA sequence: TGTGCCAGTAGTATAGATTGGGACATGAACACTGAAGCTTTCTTT. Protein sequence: CASSIDWDMNTEAFF.

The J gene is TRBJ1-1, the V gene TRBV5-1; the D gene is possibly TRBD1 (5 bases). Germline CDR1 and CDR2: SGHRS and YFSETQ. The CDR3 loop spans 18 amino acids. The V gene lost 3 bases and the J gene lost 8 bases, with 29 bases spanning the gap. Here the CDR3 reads CASSSPRGLGGIKPEAFF. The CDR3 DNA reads TGCGCCAGCAGCTCCCCTCGGGGTTTGGGGGGGATAAAACCCGAAGCTTTCTTT.

CDR3 DNA sequence: TGTGCCATCGCCGGGACAGGGGACAATCAGCCCCAGCATTTT. Translated, it gives CAIAGTGDNQPQHF. This rearrangement joins TRBV10-3 to TRBJ1-5; 10 bases line up with TRBD1. The V gene end was trimmed by 8 bases and the J gene end by 3 bases; junction bases not matched to a gene: 4. Germline loops: CDR1 ENHRY, CDR2 SYGVKD. The CDR3 has 14 amino acids.

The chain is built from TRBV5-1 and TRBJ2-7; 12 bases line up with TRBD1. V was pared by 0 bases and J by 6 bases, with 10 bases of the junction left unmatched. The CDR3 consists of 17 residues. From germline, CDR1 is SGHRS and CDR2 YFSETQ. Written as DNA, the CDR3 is TGCGCCAGCAGCTTGGAACCTCCGGGACAGGGGGCTTTCGAGCAGTACTTC. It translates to CASSLEPPGQGAFEQYF.

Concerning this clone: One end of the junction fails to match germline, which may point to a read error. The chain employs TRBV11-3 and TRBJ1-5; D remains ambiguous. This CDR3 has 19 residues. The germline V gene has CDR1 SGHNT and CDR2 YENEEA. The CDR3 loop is CASSLVVLAYSGSDQPQHF. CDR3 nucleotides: TGTGCCAGCAGCTTAGTTGTCCTAGCCTACTCGGGTAGCGATCAGCCCCAGCATTTT.

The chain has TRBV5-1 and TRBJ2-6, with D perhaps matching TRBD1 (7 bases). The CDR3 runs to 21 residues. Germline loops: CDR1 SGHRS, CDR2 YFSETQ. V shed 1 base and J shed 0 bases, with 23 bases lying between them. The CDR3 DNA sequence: TGCGCCAGCAGCTTGTGGCAGGGGGGCTACAAGCTTAGCTCTGGGGCCAACGTCCTGACTTTC. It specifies CASSLWQGGYKLSSGANVLTF.

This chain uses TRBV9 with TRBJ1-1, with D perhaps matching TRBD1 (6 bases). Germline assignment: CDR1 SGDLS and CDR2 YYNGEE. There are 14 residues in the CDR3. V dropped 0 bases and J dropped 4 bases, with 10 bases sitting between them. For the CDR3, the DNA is TGTGCCAGCAGCGTAGACAGGGTGGGCACTGAAGCTTTCTTT. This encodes CASSVDRVGTEAFF.

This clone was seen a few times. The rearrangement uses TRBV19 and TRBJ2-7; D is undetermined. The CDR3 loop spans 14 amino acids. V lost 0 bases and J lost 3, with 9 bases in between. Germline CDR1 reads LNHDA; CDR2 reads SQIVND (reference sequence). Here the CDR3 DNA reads TGTGCCAGTAGTATAGATCCCCACAACTACGAGCAGTACTTC. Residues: CASSIDPHNYEQYF.

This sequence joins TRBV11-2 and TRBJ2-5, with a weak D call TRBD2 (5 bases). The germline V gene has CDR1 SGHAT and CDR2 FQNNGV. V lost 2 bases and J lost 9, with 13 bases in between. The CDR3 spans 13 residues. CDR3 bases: TGTGCCAGCAGCTTACGAGCGGAGAAGGCCCAGTACTTC. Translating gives CASSLRAEKAQYF.

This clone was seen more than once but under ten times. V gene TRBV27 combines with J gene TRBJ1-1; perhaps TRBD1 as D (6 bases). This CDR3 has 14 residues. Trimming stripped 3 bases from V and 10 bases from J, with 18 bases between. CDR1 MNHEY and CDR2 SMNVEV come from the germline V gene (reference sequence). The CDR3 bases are TGTGCCAGCAGTTTTCTCACCTCGGGGGGCGTAGCTTTCTTT. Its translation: CASSFLTSGGVAFF.

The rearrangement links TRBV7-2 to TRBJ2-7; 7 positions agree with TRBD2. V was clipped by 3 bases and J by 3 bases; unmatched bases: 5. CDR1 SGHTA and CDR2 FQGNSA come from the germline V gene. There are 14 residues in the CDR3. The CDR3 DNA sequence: TGTGCCAGCAGCTTTGGACTAGGTGGCTACGAGCAGTACTTC. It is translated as CASSFGLGGYEQYF.

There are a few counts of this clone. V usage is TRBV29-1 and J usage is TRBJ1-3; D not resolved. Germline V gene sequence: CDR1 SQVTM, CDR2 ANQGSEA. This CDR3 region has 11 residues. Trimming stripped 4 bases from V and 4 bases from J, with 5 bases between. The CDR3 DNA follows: TGCAGCGTTGTGGAGGGAAACACCATATATTTT. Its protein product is CSVVEGNTIYF.

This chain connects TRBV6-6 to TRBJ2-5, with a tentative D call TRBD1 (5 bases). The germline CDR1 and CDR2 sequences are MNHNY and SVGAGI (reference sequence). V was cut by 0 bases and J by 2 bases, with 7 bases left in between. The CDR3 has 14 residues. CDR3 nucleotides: TGTGCCAGCAGTTACTCCGACAGTCAAGAGACCCAGTACTTC. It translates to CASSYSDSQETQYF.

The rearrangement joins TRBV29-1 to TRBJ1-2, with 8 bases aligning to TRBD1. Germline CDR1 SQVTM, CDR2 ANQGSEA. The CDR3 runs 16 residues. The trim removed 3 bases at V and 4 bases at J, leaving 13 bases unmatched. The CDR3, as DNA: TGCAGCGTTGACTTGGACAGGGATCGGTCGAGCTATGGCTACACCTTC. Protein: CSVDLDRDRSSYGYTF.

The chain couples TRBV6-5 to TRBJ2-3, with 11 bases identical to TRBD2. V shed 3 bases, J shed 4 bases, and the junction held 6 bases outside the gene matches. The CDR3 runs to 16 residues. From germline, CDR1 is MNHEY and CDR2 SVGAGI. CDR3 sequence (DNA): TGTGCCAGCAGTTATTTACTAGCGGGGGCTTCAGATACGCAGTATTTT. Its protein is CASSYLLAGASDTQYF.

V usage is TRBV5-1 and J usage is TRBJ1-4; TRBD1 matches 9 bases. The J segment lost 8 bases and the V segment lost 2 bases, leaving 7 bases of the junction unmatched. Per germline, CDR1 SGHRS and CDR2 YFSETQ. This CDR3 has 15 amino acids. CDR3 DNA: TGCGCCAGCAGCTTCCAACAGGGGGCAGGAGAAAAACTGTTTTTT. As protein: CASSFQQGAGEKLFF.

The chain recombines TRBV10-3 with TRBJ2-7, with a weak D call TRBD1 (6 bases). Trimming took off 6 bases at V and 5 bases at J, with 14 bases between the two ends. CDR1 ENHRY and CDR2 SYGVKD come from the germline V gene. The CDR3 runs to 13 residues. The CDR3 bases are TGTGCCATCAGCCCCACAGGGTTGAACGAGCAGTACTTC. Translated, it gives CAISPTGLNEQYF.

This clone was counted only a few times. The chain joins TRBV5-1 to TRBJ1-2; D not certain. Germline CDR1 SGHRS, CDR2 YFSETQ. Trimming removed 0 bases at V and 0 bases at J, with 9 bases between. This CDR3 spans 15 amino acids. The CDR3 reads CASSLEEGANYGYTF. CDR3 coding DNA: TGCGCCAGCAGCTTGGAGGAGGGCGCTAACTATGGCTACACCTTC.

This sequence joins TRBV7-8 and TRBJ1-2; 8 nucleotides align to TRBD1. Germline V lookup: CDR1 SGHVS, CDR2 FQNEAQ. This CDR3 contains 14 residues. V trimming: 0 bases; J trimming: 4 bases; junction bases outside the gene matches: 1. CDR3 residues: CASSLAGQGYGYTF. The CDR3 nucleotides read TGTGCCAGCAGCTTAGCAGGACAGGGCTATGGCTACACCTTC.

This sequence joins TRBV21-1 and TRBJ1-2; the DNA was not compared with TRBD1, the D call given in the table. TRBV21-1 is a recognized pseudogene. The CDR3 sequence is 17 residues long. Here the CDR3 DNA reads TGTGCCAGCAGCAAAGAGAGTCGGGACAGATCGCCTTACGGCTACACCTTC. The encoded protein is CASSKESRDRSPYGYTF.

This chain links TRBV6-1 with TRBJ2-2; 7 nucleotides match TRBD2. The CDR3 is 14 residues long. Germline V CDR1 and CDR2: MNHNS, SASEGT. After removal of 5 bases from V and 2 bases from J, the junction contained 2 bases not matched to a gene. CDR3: CASSPAGNTGELFF. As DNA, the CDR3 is TGTGCCAGCAGTCCAGCGGGAAACACCGGGGAGCTGTTTTTT.

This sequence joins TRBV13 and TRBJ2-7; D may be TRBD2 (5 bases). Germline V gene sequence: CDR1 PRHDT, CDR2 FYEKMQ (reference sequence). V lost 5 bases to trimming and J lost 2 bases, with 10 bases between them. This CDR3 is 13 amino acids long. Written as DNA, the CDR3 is TGTGCCAGCAGCCCCCCGGGGACCTACGAGCAGTACTTC. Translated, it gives CASSPPGTYEQYF.

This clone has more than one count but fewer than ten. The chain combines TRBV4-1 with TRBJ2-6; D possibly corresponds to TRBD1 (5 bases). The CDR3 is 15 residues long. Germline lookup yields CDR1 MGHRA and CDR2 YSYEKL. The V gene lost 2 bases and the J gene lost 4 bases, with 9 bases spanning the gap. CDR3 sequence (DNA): TGCGCCAGCAGCCAAACAGGTGCCGGGGCCAACGTCCTGACTTTC. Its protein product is CASSQTGAGANVLTF.

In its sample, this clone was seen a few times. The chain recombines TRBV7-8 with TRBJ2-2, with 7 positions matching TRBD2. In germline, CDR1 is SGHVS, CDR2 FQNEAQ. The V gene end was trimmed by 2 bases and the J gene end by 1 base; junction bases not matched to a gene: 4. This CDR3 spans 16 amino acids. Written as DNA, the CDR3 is TGTGCCAGCAGCTTATCGGGCGGGGGGAACACCGGGGAGCTGTTTTTT. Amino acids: CASSLSGGGNTGELFF.

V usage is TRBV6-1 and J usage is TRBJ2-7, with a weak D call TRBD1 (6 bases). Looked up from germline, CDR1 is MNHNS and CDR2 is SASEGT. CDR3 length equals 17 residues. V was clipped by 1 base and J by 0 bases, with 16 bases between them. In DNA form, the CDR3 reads TGTGCCAGCAGTGAAGGGGGGCCGGGGTCGCCCTCCTACGAGCAGTACTTC. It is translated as CASSEGGPGSPSYEQYF.